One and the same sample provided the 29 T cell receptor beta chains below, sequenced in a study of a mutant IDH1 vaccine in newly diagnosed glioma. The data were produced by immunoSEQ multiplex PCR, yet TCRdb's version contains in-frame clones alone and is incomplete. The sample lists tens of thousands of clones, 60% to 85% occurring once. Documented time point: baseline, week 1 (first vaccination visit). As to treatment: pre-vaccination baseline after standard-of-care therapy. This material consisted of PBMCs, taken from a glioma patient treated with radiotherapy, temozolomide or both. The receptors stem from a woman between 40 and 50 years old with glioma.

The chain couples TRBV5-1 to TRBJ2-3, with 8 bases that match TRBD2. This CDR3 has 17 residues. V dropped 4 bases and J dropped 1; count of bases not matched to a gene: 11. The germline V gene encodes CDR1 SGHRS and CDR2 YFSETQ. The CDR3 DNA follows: TGCGCCAGCAGCCCCCAGGGGTTGCGGGGGGGCACAGATACGCAGTATTTT. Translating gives CASSPQGLRGGTDTQYF.

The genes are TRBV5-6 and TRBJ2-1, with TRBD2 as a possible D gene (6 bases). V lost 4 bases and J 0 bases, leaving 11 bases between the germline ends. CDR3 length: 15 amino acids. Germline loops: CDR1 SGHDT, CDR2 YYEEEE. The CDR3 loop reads CASSGGLLSYNEQFF. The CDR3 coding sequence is TGTGCCAGCAGCGGGGGACTCCTCTCCTACAATGAGCAGTTCTTC.

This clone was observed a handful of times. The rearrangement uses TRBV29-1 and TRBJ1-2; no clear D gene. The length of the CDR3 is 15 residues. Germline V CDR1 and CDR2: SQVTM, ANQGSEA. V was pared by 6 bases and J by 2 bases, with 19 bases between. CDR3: CSVSFGPTWNYGYTF. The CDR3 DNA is TGCAGCGTGTCGTTCGGACCGACTTGGAACTATGGCTACACCTTC.

The CDR3 nucleotides are TGTGCCAGCTCACCACTCTCGGCTGCGGACACCATATATTTT. Translating gives CASSPLSAADTIYF. The chain joins TRBV18 to TRBJ1-3; D unclear. This CDR3 is 14 amino acids long. The V gene lost 1 base and the J gene lost 8 bases, with 12 bases spanning the gap. CDR1 KGHSH and CDR2 LQKENI come from the germline V gene.

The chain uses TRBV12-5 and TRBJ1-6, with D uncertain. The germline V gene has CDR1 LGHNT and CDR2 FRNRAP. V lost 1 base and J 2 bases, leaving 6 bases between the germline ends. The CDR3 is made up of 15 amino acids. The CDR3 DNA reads TGTGCTAGTGGTTTGGGGGAGACCTATAATTCACCCCTCCACTTT. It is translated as CASGLGETYNSPLHF.

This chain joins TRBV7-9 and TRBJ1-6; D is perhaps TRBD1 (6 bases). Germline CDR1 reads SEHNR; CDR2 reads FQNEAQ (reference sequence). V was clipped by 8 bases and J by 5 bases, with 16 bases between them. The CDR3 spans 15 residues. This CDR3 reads CASSSGGLNNSPLHF. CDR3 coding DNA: TGTGCCAGCTCTTCGGGGGGCCTAAATAATTCACCCCTCCACTTT.

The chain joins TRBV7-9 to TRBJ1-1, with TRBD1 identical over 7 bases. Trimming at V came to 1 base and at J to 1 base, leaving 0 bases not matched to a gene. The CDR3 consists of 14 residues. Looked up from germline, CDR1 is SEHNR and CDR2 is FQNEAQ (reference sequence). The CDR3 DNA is TGTGCCAGCAGCTTAGGACAGGGGAACACTGAAGCTTTCTTT. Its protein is CASSLGQGNTEAFF.

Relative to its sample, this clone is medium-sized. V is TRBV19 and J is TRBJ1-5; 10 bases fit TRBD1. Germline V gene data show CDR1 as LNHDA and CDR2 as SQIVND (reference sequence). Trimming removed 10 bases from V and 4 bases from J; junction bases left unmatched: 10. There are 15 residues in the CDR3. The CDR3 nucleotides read TGTGCCACCTCCGGGACAGGGGTCCATAATCAGCCCCAGCATTTT. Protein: CATSGTGVHNQPQHF.

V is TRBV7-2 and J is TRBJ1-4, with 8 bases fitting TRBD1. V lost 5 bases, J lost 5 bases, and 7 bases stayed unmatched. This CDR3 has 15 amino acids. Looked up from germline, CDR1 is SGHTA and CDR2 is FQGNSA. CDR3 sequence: CASSRRQGPNEKLFF. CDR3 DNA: TGTGCCAGCAGCAGACGACAGGGGCCAAATGAAAAACTGTTTTTT.

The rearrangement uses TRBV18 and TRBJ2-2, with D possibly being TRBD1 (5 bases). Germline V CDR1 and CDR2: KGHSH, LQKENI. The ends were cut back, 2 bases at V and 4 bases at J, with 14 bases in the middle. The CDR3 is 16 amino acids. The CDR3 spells CASSPGMGPATGELFF. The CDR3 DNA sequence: TGTGCCAGCTCACCAGGTATGGGGCCGGCCACCGGGGAGCTGTTTTTT. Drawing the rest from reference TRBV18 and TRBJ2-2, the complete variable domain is NAGVMQNPRHLVRRRGQEARLRCSPMKGHSHVYWYRQLPEEGLKFMVYLQKENIIDESGMPKERFSAEFPKEGPSILRIQQVVRGDSAAYFCASSPGMGPATGELFFGEGSRLTVL.

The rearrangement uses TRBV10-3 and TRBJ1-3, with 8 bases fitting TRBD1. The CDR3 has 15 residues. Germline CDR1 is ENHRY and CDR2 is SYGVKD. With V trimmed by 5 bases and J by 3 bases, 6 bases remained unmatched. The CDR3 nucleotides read TGTGCCATCAGTCCTGACACAGGGGGTGGAAACACCATATATTTT. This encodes CAISPDTGGGNTIYF.

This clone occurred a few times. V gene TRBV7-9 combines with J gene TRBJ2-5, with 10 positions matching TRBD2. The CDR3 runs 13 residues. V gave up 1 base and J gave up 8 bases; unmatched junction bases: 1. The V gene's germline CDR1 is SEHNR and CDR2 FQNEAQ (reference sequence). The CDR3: CASSLGLAGTQYF. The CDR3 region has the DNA TGTGCCAGCAGCTTAGGACTAGCGGGCACCCAGTACTTC.

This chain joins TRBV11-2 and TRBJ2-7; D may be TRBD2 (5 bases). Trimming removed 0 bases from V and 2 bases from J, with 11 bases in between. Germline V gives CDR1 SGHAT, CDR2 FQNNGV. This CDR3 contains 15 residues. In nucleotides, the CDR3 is TGTGCCAGCAGCTTAGATCGGCGGGTGACCTACGAGCAGTACTTC. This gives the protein CASSLDRRVTYEQYF.

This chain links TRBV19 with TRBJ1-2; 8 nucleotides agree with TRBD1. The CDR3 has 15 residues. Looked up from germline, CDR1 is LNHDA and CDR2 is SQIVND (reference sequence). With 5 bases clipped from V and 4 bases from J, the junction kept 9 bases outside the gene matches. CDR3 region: CASSGRTGWGYGYTF. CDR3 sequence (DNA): TGTGCCAGTAGTGGAAGGACAGGGTGGGGCTATGGCTACACCTTC.

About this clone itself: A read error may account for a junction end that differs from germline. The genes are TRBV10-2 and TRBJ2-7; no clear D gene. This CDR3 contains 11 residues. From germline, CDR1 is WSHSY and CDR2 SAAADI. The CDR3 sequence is CASSLSNEQYF. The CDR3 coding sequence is TGCGCCAGCAGTCTCTCCAACGAGCAGTACTTC.

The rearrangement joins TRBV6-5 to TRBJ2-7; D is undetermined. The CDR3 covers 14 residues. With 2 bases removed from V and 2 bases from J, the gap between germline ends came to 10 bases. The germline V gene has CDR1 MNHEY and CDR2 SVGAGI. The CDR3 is CASSYRSPPYEQYF. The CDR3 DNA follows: TGTGCCAGCAGTTACAGAAGTCCCCCCTACGAGCAGTACTTC.

CDR3 residues: CASSGRASNTF. The CDR3 DNA follows: TGTGCCAGTAGCGGCAGGGCCTCCAACACCTTC. The gene calls are TRBV19 and TRBJ1-2; tentatively, D is TRBD1 (5 bases). The germline V gene encodes CDR1 LNHDA and CDR2 SQIVND (reference sequence). The CDR3 spans 11 residues. The germline V and J ends were trimmed by 6 bases and 12 bases, with 14 bases remaining between them.

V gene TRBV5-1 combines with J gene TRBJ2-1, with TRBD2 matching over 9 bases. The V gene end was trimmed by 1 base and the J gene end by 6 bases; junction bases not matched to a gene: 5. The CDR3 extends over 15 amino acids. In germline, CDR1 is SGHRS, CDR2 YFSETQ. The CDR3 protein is CASSLRRGGANEQFF. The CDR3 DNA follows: TGCGCCAGCAGCTTGCGGCGGGGGGGCGCCAATGAGCAGTTCTTC.

The CDR3 here is CASSLVAGAPYEQYF. As DNA, the CDR3 is TGTGCCAGCAGCTTAGTAGCGGGGGCCCCCTACGAGCAGTACTTC. The J gene is TRBJ2-7, the V gene TRBV11-2; 9 bases fit TRBD2. V lost 1 base to trimming and J lost 2 bases; unmatched junction nucleotides: 3. The CDR3 totals 15 residues. CDR1 and CDR2 from the germline V gene are SGHAT and FQNNGV.

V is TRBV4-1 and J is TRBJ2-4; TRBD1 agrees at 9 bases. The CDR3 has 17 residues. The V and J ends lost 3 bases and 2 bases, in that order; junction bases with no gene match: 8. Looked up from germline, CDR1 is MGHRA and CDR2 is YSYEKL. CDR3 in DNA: TGCGCCAGCAGCCACCTCCTGGGACAGGGTCCCAAAAACATTCAGTACTTC. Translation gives CASSHLLGQGPKNIQYF.

Here the CDR3 reads CASSVGTESYEQYF. CDR3 in DNA: TGTGCCAGCAGCGTCGGGACAGAGTCCTACGAGCAGTACTTC. This sequence joins TRBV11-3 and TRBJ2-7; 7 bases map to TRBD1. Germline CDR1 and CDR2: SGHNT and YENEEA. The CDR3 length is 14 residues. V lost 5 bases, J lost 1 base, and 5 bases stayed unmatched. Together with reference TRBV11-3 and TRBJ2-7, the CDR3 gives the full variable domain: EAGVVQSPRYKIIEKKQPVAFWCNPISGHNTLYWYLQNLGQGPELLIRYENEEAVDDSQLPKDRFSAERLKGVDSTLKIQPAELGDSAVYLCASSVGTESYEQYFGPGTRLTVT.

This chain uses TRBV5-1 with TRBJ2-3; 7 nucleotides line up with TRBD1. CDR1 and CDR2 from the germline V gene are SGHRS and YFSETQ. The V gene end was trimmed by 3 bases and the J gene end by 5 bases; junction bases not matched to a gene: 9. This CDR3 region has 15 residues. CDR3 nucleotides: TGCGCCAGCAGCTCCCAGGGGGTCAGGGTAGATACGCAGTATTTT. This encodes CASSSQGVRVDTQYF.

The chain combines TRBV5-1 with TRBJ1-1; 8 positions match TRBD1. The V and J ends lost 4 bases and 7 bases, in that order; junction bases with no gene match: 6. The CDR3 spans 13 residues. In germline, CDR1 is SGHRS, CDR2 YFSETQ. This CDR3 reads CASSPPGTGEAFF. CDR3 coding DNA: TGCGCCAGCAGCCCTCCCGGGACAGGTGAAGCTTTCTTT.

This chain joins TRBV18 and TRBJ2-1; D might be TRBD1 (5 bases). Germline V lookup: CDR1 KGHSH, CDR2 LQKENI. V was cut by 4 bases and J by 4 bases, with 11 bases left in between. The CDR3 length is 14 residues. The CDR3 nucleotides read TGTGCCAGCTCACTCTCGACAGTTTACAATGAGCAGTTCTTC. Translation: CASSLSTVYNEQFF.

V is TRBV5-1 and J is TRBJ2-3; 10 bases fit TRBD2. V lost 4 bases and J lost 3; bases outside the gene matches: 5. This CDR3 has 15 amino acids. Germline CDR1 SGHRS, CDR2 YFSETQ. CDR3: CASSVSGGFTDTQYF. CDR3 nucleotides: TGCGCCAGCAGCGTTAGCGGGGGGTTTACAGATACGCAGTATTTT.

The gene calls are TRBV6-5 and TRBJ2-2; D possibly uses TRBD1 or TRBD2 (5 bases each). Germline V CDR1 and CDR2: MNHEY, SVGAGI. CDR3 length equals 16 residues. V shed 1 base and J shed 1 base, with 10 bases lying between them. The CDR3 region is CASSYLPGRNTGELFF. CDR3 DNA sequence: TGTGCCAGCAGTTACTTACCGGGACGGAACACCGGGGAGCTGTTTTTT.

CDR3: CAWSPRRDQPQHF. As DNA, the CDR3 is TGTGCCTGGAGTCCCCGAAGGGATCAGCCCCAGCATTTT. V and J are TRBV30 and TRBJ1-5; D remains unclear. With 2 bases removed from V and 5 bases from J, the gap between germline ends came to 10 bases. The CDR3 contains 13 residues. Germline V lookup: CDR1 GTSNPN, CDR2 SVGIG (reference sequence).

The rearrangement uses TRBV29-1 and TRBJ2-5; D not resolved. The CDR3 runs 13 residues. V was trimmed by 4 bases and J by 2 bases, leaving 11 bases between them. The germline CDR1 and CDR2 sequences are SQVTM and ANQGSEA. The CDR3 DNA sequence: TGCAGCGTTGCTTGGGTGAGACAAGAGACCCAGTACTTC. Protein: CSVAWVRQETQYF.

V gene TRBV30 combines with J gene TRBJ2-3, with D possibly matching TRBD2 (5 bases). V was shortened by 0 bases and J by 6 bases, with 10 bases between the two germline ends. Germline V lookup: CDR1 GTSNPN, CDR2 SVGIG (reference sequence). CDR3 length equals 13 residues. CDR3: CAWSVLSGDTQYF. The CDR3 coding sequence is TGTGCCTGGAGTGTACTCTCGGGGGATACGCAGTATTTT.